What follows are 24 T cell receptor beta chains derived from one specimen sequenced in a study of early T cells in non-severe SARS-CoV-2 infection. TCRdb reanalysed the 5' RACE reads using MiXCR and keeps one entry per CDR3 protein. The data show roughly 100,000 distinct CDR3 sequences, with 12% seen just once and 4% to 4.5% held by the top ten. Specimen: whole blood, collected at baseline. These receptors were obtained from an adult who was a healthcare worker with PCR-confirmed SARS-CoV-2 infection or an uninfected control (not recorded which).

This clonotype turned up a few times. The gene calls are TRBV28 and TRBJ2-7, with D possibly matching TRBD2 (5 bases). Trimming left V 10 bases short and J 2 bases short, with 15 bases between. Germline assignment: CDR1 MDHEN and CDR2 SYDVKM. The length of the CDR3 is 13 residues. In nucleotides, the CDR3 is TGTGCCACCCAATACGGGATCGCCTACGAGCAGTACTTC. Its protein product is CATQYGIAYEQYF.

This clonotype was detected ten times or more. CDR3 DNA: TGTGCCACCAGTGATCCCGGGGAGAGATCCACCGGGGAGCTGTTTTTT. This translates into CATSDPGERSTGELFF. The chain employs TRBV24-1 and TRBJ2-2, with D tentatively TRBD2 (5 bases). Deletions cut 3 bases from V and 4 bases from J, with 14 bases between. The CDR3 contains 16 residues. The germline V gene has CDR1 KGHDR and CDR2 SFDVKD.

This clonotype was seen a few times. V and J are TRBV29-1 and TRBJ2-3; 9 bases agree with TRBD2. The length of the CDR3 is 13 residues. CDR1 and CDR2 (germline): SQVTM, ANQGSEA. The junction had 2 bases not matched to a gene; V was cut back by 3 bases and J by 4 bases. The CDR3 DNA follows: TGCAGCGTTGAGGGCGGGGGGGCAGATACGCAGTATTTT. This codes for CSVEGGGADTQYF.

The chain recombines TRBV12-5 with TRBJ2-3, with TRBD2 identical over 12 bases. This CDR3 contains 15 residues. Trimming removed 5 bases from V and 2 bases from J; junction bases left unmatched: 2. In germline, CDR1 is LGHNT, CDR2 FRNRAP. The CDR3 region is CASGTSGGTTDTQYF. The DNA of the CDR3 is TGTGCTAGTGGTACTAGCGGGGGGACCACAGATACGCAGTATTTT.

This clonotype came up a few times. The chain uses TRBV27 and TRBJ2-2; D remains unclear. This CDR3 region has 12 residues. The germline CDR1 and CDR2 sequences are MNHEY and SMNVEV (reference sequence). The V end lost 2 bases, the J end lost 6 bases, and 4 bases lay between the germline ends. CDR3 sequence (DNA): TGTGCCAGCAGTTTAATGGCCGGGGAGCTGTTTTTT. Translation gives CASSLMAGELFF.

V gene TRBV7-3 combines with J gene TRBJ2-2, with a weak D call TRBD2 (5 bases). Germline loops: CDR1 SGHTA, CDR2 FQGTGA. This CDR3 is 15 amino acids long. Trimming stripped 4 bases from V and 4 bases from J, with 13 bases between. CDR3 sequence reads: CASSSFSRGTGELFF. The DNA for the CDR3 is TGTGCCAGCAGCTCCTTTAGCCGGGGCACCGGGGAGCTGTTTTTT.

The chain employs TRBV24-1 and TRBJ2-5; unclear D gene. V lost 4 bases and J lost 3, with 11 bases in between. CDR3 size: 14 residues. From germline, CDR1 is KGHDR and CDR2 SFDVKD. The CDR3 region is CATSDPQPEETQYF. CDR3 bases: TGTGCCACCAGTGACCCCCAACCTGAAGAGACCCAGTACTTC.

The chain links TRBV10-3 to TRBJ2-7, with a possible D match to TRBD1 (6 bases). The CDR3 has 15 residues. Germline V gives CDR1 ENHRY, CDR2 SYGVKD. The V gene lost 7 bases and the J gene lost 3 bases, with 19 bases spanning the gap. CDR3 in amino acids: CAIKGLGARGYEQYF. The CDR3 DNA is TGTGCCATCAAGGGCTTGGGGGCCAGGGGCTACGAGCAGTACTTC.

Details on this clonotype: A much larger clone lies a single base off, so this may be a read error. V usage is TRBV10-3 and J usage is TRBJ1-2; D possibly corresponds to TRBD1 (6 bases). CDR1 and CDR2 from the germline V gene are ENHRY and SYGVKD. The CDR3 totals 13 residues. The ends were cut back, 5 bases at V and 5 bases at J, with 12 bases in the middle. CDR3 protein: CAISPDRCYGYTF. CDR3 sequence (DNA): TGTGCCATCAGTCCCGACAGGTGTTATGGCTACACCTTC.

There are a few counts of this clonotype. The J gene is TRBJ2-7, the V gene TRBV10-2; D is uncertain. The germline V gene has CDR1 WSHSY and CDR2 SAAADI. The CDR3 covers 14 residues. V lost 5 bases and J lost 6, with 17 bases in between. The CDR3 DNA reads as TGCGCCAGCAGTTTCGGCCCCTCCTTGGGCGAGCAGTACTTC. Protein: CASSFGPSLGEQYF.

The chain combines TRBV14 with TRBJ2-7, with D possibly being TRBD1 (5 bases). CDR3 length: 14 amino acids. Germline V gene data show CDR1 as SGHDN and CDR2 as FVKESK. The V gene lost 3 bases and the J gene lost 1 base, with 10 bases spanning the gap. CDR3 nucleotides: TGTGCCAGCAGCCAGGACGACAGATCCTACGAGCAGTACTTC. It is translated as CASSQDDRSYEQYF.

The chain combines TRBV2 with TRBJ2-3, with D perhaps TRBD1 or TRBD2 (6 bases each). Germline CDR1 is SNHLY and CDR2 is FYNNEI. V lost 7 bases, J lost 2 bases, and 10 bases lay in between. The length of the CDR3 is 13 residues. CDR3 DNA sequence: TGTGCCAGCAACAGGGACTTCACAGATACGCAGTATTTT. Its translation is CASNRDFTDTQYF.

This clonotype has more than one count but fewer than ten. Here the CDR3 DNA reads TGTGCCAGCAGCCCCGGTCGAAGGCAGCCCTCCTACGAGCAGTACTTC. This codes for CASSPGRRQPSYEQYF. This rearrangement joins TRBV11-2 to TRBJ2-7; D gene uncertain. The CDR3 loop spans 16 amino acids. Trimming shortened V by 5 bases and J by 0 bases, and 17 bases separated the two germline ends. CDR1 and CDR2 from the germline V gene are SGHAT and FQNNGV.

DNA of the CDR3: TGCAGTGCTGATCAGGGGGCAAGGGAAAACGAGCAGTACTTC. As protein: CSADQGARENEQYF. This rearrangement joins TRBV20-1 to TRBJ2-7; 8 bases fit TRBD1. CDR1 and CDR2 (germline): DFQATT, SNEGSKA (reference sequence). The trim removed 5 bases at V and 5 bases at J, leaving 11 bases unmatched. This CDR3 spans 14 amino acids.

This clonotype has only a few counts. The chain couples TRBV11-2 to TRBJ2-5; 9 bases are a match to TRBD2. The V segment lost 1 base and the J segment 10 bases; nucleotides outside the gene matches: 10. The CDR3 loop spans 15 amino acids. Germline CDR1 SGHAT, CDR2 FQNNGV. DNA for the CDR3: TGTGCCAGCAGCTTAGGGCTAGCGGGACCCAAAGACCAGTACTTC. Translating it yields CASSLGLAGPKDQYF.

This chain uses TRBV20-1 with TRBJ2-3; 7 bases line up with TRBD1. J lost 1 base, V lost 0 bases, and 4 bases had no gene match. This CDR3 contains 15 residues. Germline CDR1 DFQATT, CDR2 SNEGSKA (reference sequence). The CDR3 sequence is CSARDYQGGTDTQYF. CDR3 DNA: TGCAGTGCTAGAGATTATCAGGGGGGCACAGATACGCAGTATTTT.

The rearrangement joins TRBV12-5 to TRBJ2-1, with D uncertain. V dropped 6 bases and J dropped 0 bases, with 3 bases sitting between them. CDR3 size: 12 residues. The germline CDR1 and CDR2 sequences are LGHNT and FRNRAP. The CDR3 DNA follows: TGTGCTAGTGGATTCTCCTACAATGAGCAGTTCTTC. Protein sequence: CASGFSYNEQFF.

This clonotype was picked up many times. This sequence joins TRBV7-9 and TRBJ1-1, with 8 bases matching TRBD1. After removal of 2 bases from V and 3 bases from J, the junction contained 5 bases not matched to a gene. CDR1 SEHNR and CDR2 FQNEAQ come from the germline V gene (reference sequence). CDR3 length: 15 amino acids. CDR3 sequence reads: CASSLRQGWDTEAFF. In DNA, the CDR3 is TGTGCCAGCAGCTTAAGACAGGGGTGGGACACTGAAGCTTTCTTT.

The table lists this clonotype with a few counts. The chain carries TRBV6-5 and TRBJ2-3, with D uncertain. Germline CDR1 MNHEY, CDR2 SVGAGI. V was cut by 5 bases and J by 3 bases, with 9 bases left in between. The CDR3 is 13 amino acids. The CDR3 DNA reads as TGTGCCAGCAGTAACTTAGGAACAGATACGCAGTATTTT. The encoded protein is CASSNLGTDTQYF.

This clonotype was recorded a few times. The V and J genes are TRBV18 and TRBJ2-7; 7 bases agree with TRBD1. The CDR3 covers 16 residues. Germline-derived CDR1 and CDR2 are KGHSH and LQKENI. After removal of 1 base from V and 3 bases from J, the junction contained 9 bases not matched to a gene. CDR3 residues: CASSPLGDSPDYEQYF. The CDR3 DNA reads as TGTGCCAGCTCACCACTTGGGGACAGCCCAGACTACGAGCAGTACTTC.

The V and J genes are TRBV3-1 and TRBJ2-3; D is unresolved. The germline V gene encodes CDR1 LGHDT and CDR2 YNNKEL (reference sequence). The CDR3 covers 13 residues. The V gene lost 8 bases and the J gene lost 1 base, with 10 bases spanning the gap. CDR3 coding DNA: TGTGCCAGCTTGAGCTCCCGCACAGATACGCAGTATTTT. Protein sequence: CASLSSRTDTQYF.

The sample holds a few counts of this clonotype. The J gene is TRBJ2-1, the V gene TRBV11-2, with 7 bases matching TRBD2. Germline CDR1 and CDR2: SGHAT and FQNNGV. The CDR3 is 16 residues long. After removal of 5 bases from V and 0 bases from J, the junction contained 7 bases not matched to a gene. In DNA form, the CDR3 reads TGTGCCAGCAGCCTAATAGCGGGCTTCTCCTACAATGAGCAGTTCTTC. This sequence encodes CASSLIAGFSYNEQFF.

This chain connects TRBV9 to TRBJ2-2; tentative D call: TRBD2 (6 bases). V gave up 0 bases and J gave up 9 bases, with 12 bases separating them. Per germline, CDR1 SGDLS and CDR2 YYNGEE. This CDR3 comprises 14 residues. The CDR3 DNA reads as TGTGCCAGCAGCGTAGGGGTTAGCGGCAGGGAGCTGTTTTTT. It specifies CASSVGVSGRELFF.

The V call is TRBV18, the J call TRBJ2-2, with 7 bases identical to TRBD1. CDR1 is KGHSH and CDR2 is LQKENI in the germline V gene. The CDR3 sequence is 16 residues long. The V segment lost 4 bases and the J segment 2 bases; nucleotides outside the gene matches: 7. As DNA, the CDR3 is TGTGCCAGCTCACGGACGACAGGGATCAACACCGGGGAGCTGTTTTTT. Residues: CASSRTTGINTGELFF.